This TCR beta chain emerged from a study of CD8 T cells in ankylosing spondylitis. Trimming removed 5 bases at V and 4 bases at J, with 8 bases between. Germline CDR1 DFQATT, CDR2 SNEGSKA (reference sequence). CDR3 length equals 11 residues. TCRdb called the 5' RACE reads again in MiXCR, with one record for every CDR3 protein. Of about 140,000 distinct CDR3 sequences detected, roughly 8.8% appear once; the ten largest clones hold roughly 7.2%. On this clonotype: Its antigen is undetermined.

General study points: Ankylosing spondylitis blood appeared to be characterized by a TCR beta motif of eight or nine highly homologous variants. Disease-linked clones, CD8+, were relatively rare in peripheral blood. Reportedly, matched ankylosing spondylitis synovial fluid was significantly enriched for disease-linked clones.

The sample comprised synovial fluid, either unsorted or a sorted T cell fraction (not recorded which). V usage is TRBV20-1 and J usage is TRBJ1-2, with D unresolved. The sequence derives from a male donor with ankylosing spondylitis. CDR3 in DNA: TGCAGTGCTCTCGGGTCCTATGGCTACACCTTC. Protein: CSALGSYGYTF.